This TCR beta chain derives from a study of vaccination effects on CD4 cells after COVID-19. Study-wide results and limits: After vaccination, at late timepoints, clones induced by infection and by vaccine contracted markedly.

Viral peptide pool expansion of antigen-specific CD4+ T cells preceded sequencing in the ViraFEST assay. Subsequent to ten to eleven days of culture, CD4+ T cells were isolated. The healthy vaccine recipients, who had no prior SARS-CoV-2 infection, showed negative nucleocapsid antibodies. This CDR3 has 12 amino acids. With 5 bases clipped from V and 7 bases from J, the junction kept 8 bases outside the gene matches. Per the germline V gene, CDR1 is GTSNPN and CDR2 is SVGIG (reference sequence). Details on this clone: The antigen is undetermined.

TCRdb's table, derived via immunoSEQ multiplex PCR, lists solely in-frame clones and lacks some. The repertoire has approximately 30,000 clones, over 70% of them found once; the top ten carry 25% to 35%. The J gene is TRBJ2-7, the V gene TRBV30; 7 positions agree with TRBD1. The material was CD4+ T cells from PBMCs cultured with SARS-CoV-2 spike peptides, obtained before COVID-19 vaccination. This TCR derives from a human donor who received a COVID-19 vaccine. The CDR3 nucleotides are TGTGCCTGGGACAGGGTCTTGGGTGAGCAGTACTTC. Translated: CAWDRVLGEQYF.